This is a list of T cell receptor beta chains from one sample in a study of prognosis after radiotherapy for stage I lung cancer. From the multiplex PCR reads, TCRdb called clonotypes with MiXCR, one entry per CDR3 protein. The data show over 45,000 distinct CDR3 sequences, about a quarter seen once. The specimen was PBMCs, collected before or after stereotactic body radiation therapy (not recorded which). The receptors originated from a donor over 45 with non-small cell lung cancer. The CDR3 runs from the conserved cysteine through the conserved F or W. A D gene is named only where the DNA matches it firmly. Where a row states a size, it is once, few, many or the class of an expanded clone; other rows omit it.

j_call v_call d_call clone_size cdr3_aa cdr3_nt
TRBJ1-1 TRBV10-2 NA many CASSVFLNTEAFF TGCGCCAGCAGTGTTTTCTTGAACACTGAAGCTTTCTTT
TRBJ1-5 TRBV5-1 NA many CASSTGDFNQPQHF TGCGCCAGCAGCACGGGGGATTTCAATCAGCCCCAGCATTTT
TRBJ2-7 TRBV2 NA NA CASTWTTQEQYF TGTGCCAGCACCTGGACCACACAGGAGCAGTACTTC
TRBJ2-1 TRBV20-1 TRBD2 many CSAIGLAGPYNEQFF TGCAGTGCTATAGGGCTAGCGGGTCCCTACAATGAGCAGTTCTTC
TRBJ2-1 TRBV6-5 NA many CASSYRGYNEQFF TGTGCCAGCAGTTACCGGGGCTACAATGAGCAGTTCTTC
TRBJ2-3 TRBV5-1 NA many CASSEPSTDTQYF TGCGCCAGCTCCGAGCCTAGCACAGATACGCAGTATTTT
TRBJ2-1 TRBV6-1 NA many CASKVGYSSYNEQFF TGTGCCAGCAAGGTTGGGTATAGCTCCTACAATGAGCAGTTCTTC
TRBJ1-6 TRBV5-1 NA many CASSLGAGNSPLHF TGCGCCAGCAGCTTGGGTGCGGGAAATTCACCCCTCCACTTT
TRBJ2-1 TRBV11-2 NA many CASSSTYRYSYNEQFF TGTGCCAGCAGCTCAACTTACAGGTACTCCTACAATGAGCAGTTCTTC
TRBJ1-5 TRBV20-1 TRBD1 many CSAPSDRDDQPQHF TGCAGTGCTCCTTCGGACAGGGATGATCAGCCCCAGCATTTT
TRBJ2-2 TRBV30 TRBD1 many CAWSPTGPGELFF TGTGCCTGGAGTCCGACAGGGCCCGGGGAGCTGTTTTTT
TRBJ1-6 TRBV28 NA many CASRRDLNSPLHF TGTGCCAGCAGGAGGGACCTTAATTCACCCCTCCACTTT
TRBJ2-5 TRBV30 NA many CAWSINQETQYF TGTGCCTGGAGTATCAACCAAGAGACCCAGTACTTC
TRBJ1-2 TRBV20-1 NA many CSVAPPQANYGYTF TGCAGCGTAGCACCTCCACAGGCTAACTATGGCTACACCTTC
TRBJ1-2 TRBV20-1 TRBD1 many CSAVDRGANYGYTF TGCAGTGCTGTGGACAGGGGAGCAAACTATGGCTACACCTTC
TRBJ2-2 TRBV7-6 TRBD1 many CASSLARTGSNTGELFF TGTGCCAGCAGCTTAGCCCGGACAGGTTCGAACACCGGGGAGCTGTTTTTT
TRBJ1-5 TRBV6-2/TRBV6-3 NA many CASSSGGNQPQHF TGTGCCAGCAGTTCGGGGGGAAATCAGCCCCAGCATTTT
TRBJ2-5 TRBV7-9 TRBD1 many CASSLLAGTVASETQYF TGTGCCAGCAGCTTATTGGCTGGGACAGTGGCAAGCGAGACCCAGTACTTC
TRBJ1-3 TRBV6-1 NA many CASRGMAQNTIYF TGTGCCAGCAGGGGGATGGCCCAAAACACCATATATTTT
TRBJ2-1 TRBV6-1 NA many CASREDRFSNEQFF TGTGCCAGCAGGGAGGATCGGTTTTCCAATGAGCAGTTCTTC
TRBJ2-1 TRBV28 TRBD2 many CASSTSGGTNEQFF TGTGCCAGCAGTACTAGCGGGGGAACCAATGAGCAGTTCTTC
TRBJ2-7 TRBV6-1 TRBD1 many CASSHPRDSLNTYEQYF TGTGCCAGCAGTCACCCTCGGGACAGCTTAAACACCTACGAGCAGTACTTC
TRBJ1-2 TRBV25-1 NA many CASSEQGGIGYTF TGTGCCAGCAGTGAACAGGGTGGGATTGGCTACACCTTC
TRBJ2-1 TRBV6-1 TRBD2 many CASSRRLAGVLTNNEQFF TGTGCCAGCAGTCGGCGACTAGCGGGGGTCCTGACAAACAATGAGCAGTTCTTC
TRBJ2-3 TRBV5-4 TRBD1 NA CASSPQTGGHADTQYF TGTGCCAGCAGCCCACAGACAGGGGGGCATGCAGATACGCAGTATTTT
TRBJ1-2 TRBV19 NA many CASKGPGEGYGYTF TGTGCCAGTAAGGGGCCGGGGGAAGGCTATGGCTACACCTTC
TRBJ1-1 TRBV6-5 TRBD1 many CASSYRQGPWAFF TGTGCCAGCAGTTACCGACAGGGCCCTTGGGCTTTCTTT
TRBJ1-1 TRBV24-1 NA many CATSDLRGTGGAFF TGTGCCACCAGTGATTTGAGAGGGACCGGAGGGGCTTTCTTT
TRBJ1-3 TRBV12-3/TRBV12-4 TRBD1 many CASSLGRGHSGNTIYF TGTGCCAGCAGTTTAGGCAGGGGGCACTCTGGAAACACCATATATTTT
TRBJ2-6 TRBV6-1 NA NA CAASRDFLSSGANVLTF TGTGCCGCTTCTAGGGATTTTTTGAGCTCTGGGGCCAACGTCCTAACTTTC
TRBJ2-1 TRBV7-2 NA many CASSFAIEQFF TGTGCCAGCAGCTTCGCCATTGAGCAGTTCTTC
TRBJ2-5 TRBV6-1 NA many CASRPPGRGRRETQYF TGTGCCAGCAGACCTCCCGGGAGGGGGCGCAGAGAGACCCAGTACTTC
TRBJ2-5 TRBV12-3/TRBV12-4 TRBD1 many CASSRGQGGETQYF TGTGCCAGCAGCCGTGGACAGGGCGGAGAGACCCAGTACTTC
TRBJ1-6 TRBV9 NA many CASSPEPGRSANSPLHF TGTGCCAGCAGCCCAGAGCCGGGGAGGTCGGCGAATTCACCCCTCCACTTT
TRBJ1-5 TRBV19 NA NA CASSYSGEDPQHF TGTGCCAGTAGTTACAGTGGTGAGGACCCCCAGCATTTT
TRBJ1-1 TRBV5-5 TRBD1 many CASSARQGRSGGTEAFF TGTGCCAGCAGCGCCCGACAGGGGCGGTCCGGTGGCACTGAAGCTTTCTTT
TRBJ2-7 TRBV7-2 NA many CASSLGRGTYEQYF TGTGCCAGCAGCTTAGGCAGGGGAACCTACGAGCAGTACTTC
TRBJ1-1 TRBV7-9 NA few CASSPGTSNMNTEAFF TGTGCCAGCAGCCCCGGGACTTCCAACATGAACACTGAAGCTTTCTTT
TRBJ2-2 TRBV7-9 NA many CASTQDASNTGELFF TGTGCCAGCACCCAGGACGCATCGAACACCGGGGAGCTGTTTTTT
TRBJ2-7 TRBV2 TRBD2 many CASSGTSGGDYEQYF TGTGCCAGCAGTGGGACTAGCGGGGGGGACTACGAGCAGTACTTC
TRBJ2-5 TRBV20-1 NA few CSASRLQETQYF TGCAGTGCTAGTAGGCTACAAGAGACCCAGTACTTC
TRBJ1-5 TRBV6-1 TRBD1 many CASSQTGGNQPQHF TGTGCCAGCAGCCAAACAGGGGGCAATCAGCCCCAGCATTTT
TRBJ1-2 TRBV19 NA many CASSQGQGDYGYTF TGTGCCAGTAGTCAGGGACAAGGAGACTATGGCTACACCTTC
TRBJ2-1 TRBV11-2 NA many CASSLDHRRIRNEQFF TGTGCCAGCAGCTTAGATCACCGCAGGATTCGCAATGAGCAGTTCTTC
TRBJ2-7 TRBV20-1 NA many CSAGQNSRGGEQYF TGCAGTGCTGGACAGAACTCCAGGGGAGGAGAGCAGTACTTC
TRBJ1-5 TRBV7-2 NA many CASSLKSGIGQPQHF TGTGCCAGCAGCTTGAAGTCCGGGATCGGTCAGCCCCAGCATTTT
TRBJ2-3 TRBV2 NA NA CASYPGVSTYTQYF TGTGCCAGCTATCCGGGGGTGAGCACATATACGCAGTATTTT
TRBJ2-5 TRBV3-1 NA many CASSGGTEGTQYF TGTGCCAGCAGCGGAGGGACAGAAGGGACCCAGTACTTC
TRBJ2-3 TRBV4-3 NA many CASSQDRQDTQYF TGCGCCAGCAGCCAAGATAGGCAAGATACGCAGTATTTT
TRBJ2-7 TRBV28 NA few CASSPHGGRNEHYF TGTGCCAGCAGTCCCCATGGGGGTCGGAACGAGCATTACTTC
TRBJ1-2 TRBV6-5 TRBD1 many CASSYDRDSYGYTF TGTGCCAGCAGTTACGACCGGGACAGCTATGGCTACACCTTC
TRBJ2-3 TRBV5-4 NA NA CASSQAETLTDTQYF TGTGCCAGCAGCCAAGCGGAGACGCTCACAGATACGCAGTATTTT